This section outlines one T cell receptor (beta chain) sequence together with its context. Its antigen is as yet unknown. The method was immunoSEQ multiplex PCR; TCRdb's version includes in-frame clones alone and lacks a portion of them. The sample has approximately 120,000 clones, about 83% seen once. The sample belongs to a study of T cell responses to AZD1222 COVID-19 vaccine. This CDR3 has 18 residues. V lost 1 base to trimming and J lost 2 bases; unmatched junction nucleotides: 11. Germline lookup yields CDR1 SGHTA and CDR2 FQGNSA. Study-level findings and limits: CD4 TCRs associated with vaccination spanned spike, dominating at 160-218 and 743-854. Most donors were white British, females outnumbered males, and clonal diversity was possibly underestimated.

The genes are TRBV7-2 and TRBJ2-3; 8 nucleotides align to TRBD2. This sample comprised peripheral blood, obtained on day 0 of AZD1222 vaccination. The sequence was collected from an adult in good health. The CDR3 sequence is CASSLGVPRLANTDTQYF. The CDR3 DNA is TGTGCCAGCAGCTTAGGCGTCCCCCGACTAGCGAACACAGATACGCAGTATTTT.